This passage covers 23 T cell receptor beta chains from one sample sequenced in a study of PD-1 blockade in classical Hodgkin lymphoma. All patients relapsed after autologous stem cell transplantation, and brentuximab vedotin exposure varied. This table comes from immunoSEQ multiplex PCR, and its TCRdb copy is limited to in-frame clones, with some not included. The sample lists 31,000 or so clones, 70% to 80% occurring once. The source material was peripheral blood mononuclear cells (PBMCs), sampled before the second cycle of nivolumab. The receptors originated from a human donor with classical Hodgkin lymphoma.

This clone came up once. The J gene is TRBJ1-1, the V gene TRBV15; D is unclear. The CDR3 runs 13 residues. Trimming removed 11 bases from V and 4 bases from J, with 17 bases in between. CDR1 and CDR2 from the germline V gene are LNHNV and YYDKDF (reference sequence). CDR3: CASSEGRTTEAFF. The CDR3 bases are TGTGCCTCAAGTGAAGGGCGGACCACTGAAGCTTTCTTT.

A single count supports this clone. V usage is TRBV6-6 and J usage is TRBJ1-4, with TRBD1 matching over 8 bases. V gave up 2 bases and J gave up 8 bases; unmatched junction bases: 7. Germline V gene lookup returns CDR1 MNHNY and CDR2 SVGAGI (reference sequence). The CDR3 runs to 15 residues. The CDR3 DNA reads TGTGCCAGCAGTTACCGGGACAGGAGAAGGGAAAAACTGTTTTTT. It is translated as CASSYRDRRREKLFF.

The chain recombines TRBV6-6 with TRBJ2-3, with D maybe TRBD1 (7 bases). CDR1 MNHNY and CDR2 SVGAGI come from the germline V gene (reference sequence). The CDR3 loop spans 16 amino acids. V was clipped by 0 bases and J by 5 bases, with 15 bases between them. The CDR3 DNA sequence: TGTGCCAGCAGTTACTCGATGGTGCAGGGGGGAGATACGCAGTATTTT. Translation: CASSYSMVQGGDTQYF.

The CDR3 DNA reads TGTGCAATGGCGGGGACAGGGGGCTTCTACGAGCAGTACTTC. It encodes CAMAGTGGFYEQYF. The rearrangement joins TRBV30 to TRBJ2-7, with TRBD1 identical over 12 bases. The CDR3 is 14 residues long. The germline gives CDR1 GTSNPN, CDR2 SVGIG (reference sequence).

The chain links TRBV5-1 to TRBJ2-2; no reliable D call. CDR1 is SGHRS, CDR2 YFSETQ, per germline. V lost 8 bases, J lost 1 base, and 6 bases lay in between. The CDR3 contains 12 residues. CDR3 amino acids: CASTENTGELFF. The CDR3 DNA reads TGCGCCAGTACAGAGAACACCGGGGAGCTGTTTTTT. The whole variable domain, filled in from reference TRBV5-1 and TRBJ2-2, reads KAGVTQTPRYLIKTRGQQVTLSCSPISGHRSVSWYQQTPGQGLQFLFEYFSETQRNKGNFPGRFSGRQFSNSRSEMNVSTLELGDSALYLCASTENTGELFFGEGSRLTVL.

V usage is TRBV25-1 and J usage is TRBJ1-1; TRBD1 agrees at 7 bases. Germline CDR1 MGHDK, CDR2 SYGVNS. J gave up 7 bases and V 2 bases, and 13 bases lay outside the gene matches. The CDR3 loop spans 16 amino acids. The CDR3 sequence: CASSETGTVGLHEAFF. CDR3 coding DNA: TGTGCCAGCAGTGAAACCGGGACAGTGGGCTTGCATGAAGCTTTCTTT.

By its share, this clone is medium-sized. The CDR3 sequence: CASREGLAGGEETQYF. For the CDR3, the DNA is TGTGCCAGCAGGGAGGGACTAGCGGGAGGAGAAGAGACCCAGTACTTC. The chain joins TRBV2 to TRBJ2-5, with 15 positions matching TRBD2. Germline V lookup: CDR1 SNHLY, CDR2 FYNNEI. V lost 6 bases and J lost 3; bases outside the gene matches: 5. CDR3 length equals 16 residues.

The chain combines TRBV30 with TRBJ1-4, with D unclear. CDR3 length: 11 amino acids. Trimming cost V 7 bases and J 7 bases, with 10 bases left between them. Germline loops: CDR1 GTSNPN, CDR2 SVGIG (reference sequence). CDR3 protein: CAYGLSEKLFF. The CDR3 coding sequence is TGTGCCTATGGACTGAGTGAAAAACTGTTTTTT.

V gene TRBV6-6 combines with J gene TRBJ1-2; D is unclear. Germline CDR1 reads MNHNY; CDR2 reads SVGAGI (reference sequence). Trimming left V 8 bases short and J 6 bases short, with 22 bases between. The CDR3 runs to 15 residues. CDR3 coding DNA: TGTGCCAGCCTAGTACTCGGGTCGGACGGAGATGGCTACACCTTC. It encodes CASLVLGSDGDGYTF.

The chain is built from TRBV6-5 and TRBJ1-4, with D hard to call. Germline V lookup: CDR1 MNHEY, CDR2 SVGAGI. The CDR3 runs 12 residues. The V end was cut by 6 bases, the J end by 2 bases, with 4 bases between. The CDR3 coding sequence is TGTGCCAGCAGCCGGACTAATGAAAAACTGTTTTTT. The encoded protein is CASSRTNEKLFF.

This clone showed up just a few times. This chain uses TRBV10-3 with TRBJ2-3; tentatively, D is TRBD1 (6 bases). Deletions cut 4 bases from V and 6 bases from J, with 11 bases between. CDR1 and CDR2 from the germline V gene are ENHRY and SYGVKD. The CDR3 is made up of 13 amino acids. This CDR3 reads CAISGGPPDTQYF. As DNA, the CDR3 is TGTGCCATCAGTGGGGGGCCCCCGGATACGCAGTATTTT.

V is TRBV5-1 and J is TRBJ2-7; 9 bases map to TRBD2. J lost 4 bases, V lost 4 bases, and 6 bases had no gene match. The CDR3 contains 14 residues. The germline V gene encodes CDR1 SGHRS and CDR2 YFSETQ. The CDR3 DNA reads TGCGCCAGCAGCATGACTAGCGGAAATTACGAGCAGTACTTC. The encoded protein is CASSMTSGNYEQYF.

This chain connects TRBV27 to TRBJ1-5; tentative D call: TRBD1 (6 bases). CDR1 and CDR2 (germline): MNHEY, SMNVEV (reference sequence). The V and J ends lost 4 bases and 4 bases respectively, with 14 bases between them. CDR3 length: 15 residues. The CDR3 sequence: CASSSDRNLNQPQHF. The CDR3 nucleotides read TGTGCCAGCAGTTCCGACAGGAACCTAAATCAGCCCCAGCATTTT.

V gene TRBV7-9 combines with J gene TRBJ2-4; no firm D call. Germline V gene sequence: CDR1 SEHNR, CDR2 FQNEAQ (reference sequence). This CDR3 contains 12 residues. Trimming took 1 base from V and 9 from J, leaving 7 bases between them. The CDR3 here is CASSLDVGIQYF. The CDR3 coding sequence is TGTGCCAGCAGCTTAGACGTTGGCATTCAGTACTTC.

The chain combines TRBV6-1 with TRBJ1-1; D call uncertain. The germline gives CDR1 MNHNS, CDR2 SASEGT. V was shortened by 7 bases and J by 1 base, with 10 bases between the two germline ends. The CDR3 loop spans 13 amino acids. The DNA of the CDR3 is TGTGCCAGCATAATTTCCTCGAACACTGAAGCTTTCTTT. This sequence encodes CASIISSNTEAFF.

The chain uses TRBV7-9 and TRBJ1-1; TRBD1 might be the D (5 bases). Germline V gives CDR1 SEHNR, CDR2 FQNEAQ (reference sequence). V lost 2 bases and J lost 1, with 14 bases in between. CDR3 length: 16 residues. The CDR3 region is CASSLLPGTWNTEAFF. The CDR3 DNA reads TGTGCCAGCAGCTTACTTCCCGGGACTTGGAACACTGAAGCTTTCTTT.

The table lists this clone with a count of one. The V gene is TRBV19, the J gene TRBJ1-2, with D hard to call. The CDR3 runs 16 residues. Germline CDR1 LNHDA, CDR2 SQIVND (reference sequence). V lost 0 bases to trimming and J lost 3 bases, with 14 bases between them. The CDR3 spells CASSIDKAGPYYGYTF. CDR3 coding DNA: TGTGCCAGTAGTATAGATAAGGCAGGACCCTACTATGGCTACACCTTC.

This sequence joins TRBV5-1 and TRBJ2-1; TRBD2 agrees at 12 bases. With 0 bases clipped from V and 8 bases from J, the junction kept 3 bases outside the gene matches. Germline CDR1 reads SGHRS; CDR2 reads YFSETQ. The CDR3 loop spans 15 amino acids. The CDR3 DNA reads TGCGCCAGCAGCTTGGCTAGCGGGGGGGCCGATGAGCAGTTCTTC. Protein: CASSLASGGADEQFF.

This clone was counted only a few times. The rearrangement uses TRBV19 and TRBJ1-2; maybe TRBD1 (5 bases). V was shortened by 5 bases and J by 4 bases, with 17 bases between the two germline ends. The CDR3 loop spans 15 amino acids. CDR1 is LNHDA and CDR2 is SQIVND in the germline V gene (reference sequence). This chain's CDR3 is CASSAGHLELYGYTF. CDR3 DNA sequence: TGTGCCAGTAGTGCCGGACACCTTGAGCTCTATGGCTACACCTTC.

The rearrangement uses TRBV5-1 and TRBJ1-1, with 8 nucleotides matching TRBD1. The V gene's germline CDR1 is SGHRS and CDR2 YFSETQ. V lost 0 bases to trimming and J lost 0 bases; unmatched junction nucleotides: 1. The CDR3 covers 15 residues. The CDR3 DNA reads TGCGCCAGCAGCTTGGGACAGGGGCTGAACACTGAAGCTTTCTTT. Protein: CASSLGQGLNTEAFF.

The DNA of the CDR3 is TGTGCCATCAGACGGGACCCGAACACTGAAGCTTTCTTT. It translates to CAIRRDPNTEAFF. The chain uses TRBV10-3 and TRBJ1-1; tentatively, D is TRBD1 (5 bases). CDR3 size: 13 residues. V gave up 6 bases and J gave up 1 base, with 9 bases separating them. Germline values: CDR1 ENHRY, CDR2 SYGVKD.

The chain has TRBV5-6 and TRBJ2-7; D unclear. Germline V CDR1 and CDR2: SGHDT, YYEEEE. The CDR3 runs to 15 residues. Between the trimmed V and J ends, which lost 7 bases and 0 bases, there was a span of 17 bases. The DNA for the CDR3 is TGTGCCAGCCGAGTCTGGGGTCACCCCTCCTACGAGCAGTACTTC. Its translation: CASRVWGHPSYEQYF.

The chain carries TRBV7-8 and TRBJ1-5; possible D gene TRBD1, 6 bases. The V gene lost 3 bases and the J gene lost 3 bases, with 12 bases spanning the gap. CDR3 length equals 15 residues. Per germline, CDR1 SGHVS and CDR2 FQNEAQ. CDR3 coding DNA: TGTGCCAGCAGCTTGGCTGGGGGCACCAATCAGCCCCAGCATTTT. Its protein is CASSLAGGTNQPQHF.